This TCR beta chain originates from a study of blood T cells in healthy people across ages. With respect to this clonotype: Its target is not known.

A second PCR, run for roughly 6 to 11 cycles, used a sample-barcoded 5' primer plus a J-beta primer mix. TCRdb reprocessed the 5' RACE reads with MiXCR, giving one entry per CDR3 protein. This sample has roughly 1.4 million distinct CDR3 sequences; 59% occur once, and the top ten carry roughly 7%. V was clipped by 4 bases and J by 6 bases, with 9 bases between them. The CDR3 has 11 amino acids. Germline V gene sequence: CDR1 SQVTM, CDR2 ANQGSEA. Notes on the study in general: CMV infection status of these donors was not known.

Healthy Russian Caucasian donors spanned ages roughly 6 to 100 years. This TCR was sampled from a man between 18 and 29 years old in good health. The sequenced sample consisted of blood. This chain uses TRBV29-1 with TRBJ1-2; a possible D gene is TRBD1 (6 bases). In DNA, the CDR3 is TGCAGCGTTGCGGAGGGGGATGGCTACACCTTC. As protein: CSVAEGDGYTF. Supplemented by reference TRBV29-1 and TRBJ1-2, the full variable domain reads SAVISQKPSRDICQRGTSLTIQCQVDSQVTMMFWYRQQPGQSLTLIATANQGSEATYESGFVIDKFPISRPNLTFSTLTVSNMSPEDSSIYLCSVAEGDGYTFGSGTRLTVV.